This TCR beta chain was obtained from a study of cytomegalovirus exposure and HLA in healthy donors. Nominally healthy donors provided the samples, though records likely missed some immune exposures. PCR amplification relied on 60 Vbeta primers (plus 13 Jbeta primers). Method: immunoSEQ multiplex PCR; TCRdb's copy keeps in-frame clones and lacks some. Of 150,000 to 200,000 clones in the sample, over 60% are singletons; the top ten hold roughly 5.8%. Study results and caveats: According to the study, roughly 180 TCR beta chains were cytomegalovirus-associated. In an earlier analysis, most TCR beta V segments were productive about 87% or about 30% of the time. Sequences of the TCR beta chain were said to predict the HLA-A and HLA-B alleles of most subjects accurately.

This clone was counted a single time. The antigen is not known. Sequencing was carried out using PBMCs. This receptor was taken from a man aged 35-49 years in good health and CMV-seropositive.

CDR3 loop: CASSSWTGLMDTEAFF. The DNA of the CDR3 is TGTGCCAGCAGTTCCTGGACAGGATTGATGGACACTGAAGCTTTCTTT. The chain joins TRBV27 to TRBJ1-1; 7 nucleotides agree with TRBD1. The CDR3 consists of 16 residues. The junction had 11 bases not matched to a gene; V was cut back by 4 bases and J by 3 bases. Per the germline V gene, CDR1 is MNHEY and CDR2 is SMNVEV (reference sequence).